A selection of T cell receptor beta chains follows, all from one sample in a study of control samples from healthy donors and cancer patients. Clones were sequenced by immunoSEQ multiplex PCR, and TCRdb holds only the in-frame ones, with some missing. The sample contains about 98,000 clones, approximately 81% of which appear only once. Sequenced material: blood. The receptors derive from a woman aged 25 to 39 in good health. Each CDR3 is given with its conserved first and last residue. The D gene is left open where the match is weak.

j_gene	d_gene	v_gene	CDR3aa	CDR3nt
TRBJ2-1	-	TRBV3-1/TRBV3-2	CASSQRSREQFF	TGTGCCAGCAGCCAAAGATCGCGTGAGCAGTTCTTC
TRBJ2-7	TRBD1	TRBV5-1	CASSLYGTGGYEQYF	TGCGCCAGCAGCTTGTACGGGACAGGGGGCTACGAGCAGTACTTC
TRBJ2-2	-	TRBV5-6	CASSLANRVSGELFF	TGTGCCAGCAGCTTGGCCAACAGGGTCTCCGGGGAGCTGTTTTTT
TRBJ1-2	-	TRBV5-8	CASSPDRYGYTF	TGTGCCAGCAGCCCAGACAGATATGGCTACACCTTC
TRBJ2-3	TRBD2	TRBV7-3	CASSLGAGGTDTQYF	TGTGCCAGCAGCTTAGGGGCGGGGGGCACAGATACGCAGTATTTT
TRBJ2-1	TRBD2	TRBV7-7	CASSFGLAGGYNEQFF	TGTGCTAGCAGCTTTGGACTAGCGGGGGGTTACAATGAGCAGTTCTTC
TRBJ2-2	TRBD1	TRBV24-1	CATSDPLGQGGTGELFF	TGTGCCACCAGTGACCCACTTGGACAGGGGGGCACCGGGGAGCTGTTTTTT
TRBJ1-1	-	TRBV5-4	CASSPTQGFKNTEAFF	TGTGCCAGCAGCCCCACGCAGGGATTTAAGAACACTGAAGCTTTCTTT
TRBJ2-7	TRBD1	TRBV12-3/TRBV12-4	CASSRTGFYEQYF	TGTGCCAGCAGCCGGACAGGGTTCTACGAGCAGTACTTC
TRBJ2-3	-	TRBV10-1	CASSAGGDTQYF	TGCGCCAGCAGTGCCGGGGGAGATACGCAGTATTTT